This TCR beta chain was identified during a study of T cell changes during pregnancy in multiple sclerosis. The CDR3 loop spans 17 amino acids. V lost 4 bases and J lost 4; bases outside the gene matches: 14. Germline-derived CDR1 and CDR2 are SGHRS and YFSETQ. TCRdb keeps only in-frame clones here, not all; method: immunoSEQ multiplex PCR. Here the sample spans tens of thousands of clones, 70% to 90% being singletons. The receptor's source is a female donor with multiple sclerosis, enrolled in a pregnancy study. V usage is TRBV5-1 and J usage is TRBJ1-3, with 7 bases that match TRBD1. Sequencing was performed on CD4+ T cells from peripheral blood mononuclear cells, taken in the first trimester of pregnancy. CDR3 region: CASSAHRPGGAGNTIYF. The DNA of the CDR3 is TGCGCCAGCAGCGCACACCGCCCAGGGGGTGCAGGAAACACCATATATTTT.